The 19 T cell receptor beta chains given below trace back to one sample, sequenced in a study of Ad26.COV2.S vaccination and SARS-CoV-2 variants. Treatment indicated: over 15 received Ad26.COV2.S at low or high dose, single or two shots; several received placebo; per-sample allocation not given. Samples came from day 63 after the first vaccine or placebo injection. TCRdb's table, derived via immunoSEQ multiplex PCR, lists solely in-frame clones and lacks some. This sample has 350,000 to 400,000 clones, with 80% to 90% found just once. The sequences come from peripheral blood, collected in a trial of Ad26.COV2.S vaccine versus placebo. These receptors came from a person between 18 and 59 years old who received the Ad26.COV2.S COVID-19 vaccine or a placebo.

This chain connects TRBV14 to TRBJ1-3, with D hard to call. This CDR3 spans 12 amino acids. V was pared by 4 bases and J by 7 bases, with 8 bases between. Germline lookup yields CDR1 SGHDN and CDR2 FVKESK. Here the CDR3 reads CASSPRKNTIYF. In DNA, the CDR3 is TGTGCCAGCAGCCCTCGGAAGAACACCATATATTTT.

The chain joins TRBV6-5 to TRBJ1-1; 7 bases line up with TRBD1. Trimming took 5 bases from V and 0 from J; bases not matched to a gene: 6. The CDR3 runs 15 residues. Germline CDR1 and CDR2: MNHEY and SVGAGI. This chain's CDR3 is CASSRTGHMNTEAFF. CDR3 sequence (DNA): TGTGCCAGCAGTCGGACAGGCCATATGAACACTGAAGCTTTCTTT.

This chain connects TRBV3-1 (or the pseudogene TRBV3-2) to TRBJ1-1; D gene uncertain. This CDR3 has 14 amino acids. Trimming left V 4 bases short and J 7 bases short, with 16 bases between. Germline assignment: CDR1 LGHDT and CDR2 YNNKEL (reference sequence). In DNA form, the CDR3 reads TGTGCCAGCAGCCGAAACCGTGGAGATAATGAAGCTTTCTTT. Its protein is CASSRNRGDNEAFF.

The V call is TRBV18, the J call TRBJ2-3; no clear D gene. Germline values: CDR1 KGHSH, CDR2 LQKENI. The CDR3 consists of 15 residues. Trimming cost V 0 bases and J 0 bases, with 7 bases left between them. The DNA of the CDR3 is TGTGCCAGCTCACCACCGAGCAGTAGCACAGATACGCAGTATTTT. It translates to CASSPPSSSTDTQYF.

The chain employs TRBV6-5 and TRBJ1-2, with D uncertain. The CDR3 contains 14 residues. The V gene's germline CDR1 is MNHEY and CDR2 SVGAGI. Trimming removed 5 bases at V and 1 base at J, with 11 bases between. The CDR3 spells CASSSSGGNYGYTF. For the CDR3, the DNA is TGTGCCAGCAGTAGCTCGGGCGGTAACTATGGCTACACCTTC.

The V and J genes are TRBV4-1 and TRBJ1-2; 8 bases are shared with TRBD1. V shed 4 bases and J 7 bases; nucleotides not matched to a gene: 11. CDR3 size: 15 residues. Germline assignment: CDR1 MGHRA and CDR2 YSYEKL. The DNA of the CDR3 is TGCGCCAGCAGCCCCGGGACAGGTCTTTCGGGTGGCTACACCTTC. Translating it yields CASSPGTGLSGGYTF.

V usage is TRBV7-2 and J usage is TRBJ1-2; D is uncertain. Trimming stripped 5 bases from V and 8 bases from J, with 18 bases between. From germline, CDR1 is SGHTA and CDR2 FQGNSA. The CDR3 loop spans 14 amino acids. The DNA for the CDR3 is TGTGCCAGCAGCCCTTTCGACGCGGATAGGGGCTACACCTTC. Its protein is CASSPFDADRGYTF.

The chain joins TRBV19 to TRBJ1-3; the D is unclear. The germline CDR1 and CDR2 sequences are LNHDA and SQIVND (reference sequence). The CDR3 extends over 13 amino acids. V was shortened by 3 bases and J by 0 bases, with 3 bases between the two germline ends. This CDR3 reads CASSIPSGNTIYF. CDR3 coding DNA: TGTGCCAGTAGTATCCCCTCTGGAAACACCATATATTTT.

The gene calls are TRBV6-5 and TRBJ1-2; D is perhaps TRBD1 (6 bases). Germline CDR1 MNHEY, CDR2 SVGAGI. The CDR3 totals 16 residues. Trimming took 0 bases from V and 1 from J, leaving 12 bases between them. CDR3 sequence: CASSYSNRGDNYGYTF. CDR3 bases: TGTGCCAGCAGTTACTCGAATAGGGGGGATAACTATGGCTACACCTTC.

The chain links TRBV5-4 to TRBJ1-1; TRBD1 matches at 8 bases. Per germline, CDR1 SGHNT and CDR2 YYREEE (reference sequence). The CDR3 covers 14 residues. V shed 4 bases, J shed 1 base, and the junction held 3 bases outside the gene matches. CDR3 nucleotides: TGTGCCAGCAGCCCGGGGACAGGGAACACTGAAGCTTTCTTT. Translation gives CASSPGTGNTEAFF.

The chain has TRBV5-1 and TRBJ2-3; D call uncertain. Germline V gene data show CDR1 as SGHRS and CDR2 as YFSETQ. Trimming removed 5 bases at V and 0 bases at J, with 16 bases between. This CDR3 contains 16 residues. In DNA form, the CDR3 reads TGCGCCAGCAGGCCGTGGGTCACAACTAGCACAGATACGCAGTATTTT. It yields the protein CASRPWVTTSTDTQYF.

In its sample, this clone was seen a few times. V is TRBV6-2 or TRBV6-3 and J is TRBJ1-2; D remains ambiguous. From germline, CDR1 is MNHEY and CDR2 SVGEGT. This CDR3 has 14 amino acids. The V and J ends lost 2 bases and 4 bases respectively, with 11 bases between them. CDR3 DNA sequence: TGTGCCAGCAGTTACGGCGCGGTCTCCTATGGCTACACCTTC. Translating it yields CASSYGAVSYGYTF.

The genes are TRBV5-6 and TRBJ1-1, with 9 nucleotides matching TRBD1. Germline trimming cut 2 bases from V and 6 bases from J; bases unmatched to any gene: 2. This CDR3 is 13 amino acids long. The germline V gene encodes CDR1 SGHDT and CDR2 YYEEEE. The chain's CDR3 is CASSFGQGSEAFF. The CDR3 DNA follows: TGTGCCAGCAGCTTCGGACAGGGGTCTGAAGCTTTCTTT.

The V call is TRBV5-1, the J call TRBJ2-5; D is perhaps TRBD2 (6 bases). Trimming shortened V by 4 bases and J by 2 bases, and 12 bases separated the two germline ends. Germline lookup yields CDR1 SGHRS and CDR2 YFSETQ. This CDR3 has 14 amino acids. The chain's CDR3 is CASSGGTSQETQYF. CDR3 DNA: TGCGCCAGCAGCGGGGGGACGTCACAAGAGACCCAGTACTTC.

The gene calls are TRBV3-1 (or the pseudogene TRBV3-2) and TRBJ2-3; unclear D gene. Deletions cut 0 bases from V and 3 bases from J, with 10 bases between. The CDR3 sequence is 15 residues long. Germline V gene sequence: CDR1 LGHDT, CDR2 YNNKEL (reference sequence). CDR3 sequence: CASSQEARDTDTQYF. DNA of the CDR3: TGTGCCAGCAGCCAAGAGGCTAGGGATACAGATACGCAGTATTTT.

V gene TRBV6-6 combines with J gene TRBJ2-2; 8 nucleotides align to TRBD1. V lost 5 bases and J lost 4; bases outside the gene matches: 9. Germline loops: CDR1 MNHNY, CDR2 SVGAGI (reference sequence). The CDR3 totals 16 residues. The CDR3 bases are TGTGCCAGCAGTCTCGGACAGGGAAGGAGCACCGGGGAGCTGTTTTTT. Its protein product is CASSLGQGRSTGELFF.

The rearrangement joins TRBV11-2 to TRBJ2-3; D is uncertain. Germline assignment: CDR1 SGHAT and CDR2 FQNNGV. The V end was cut by 5 bases, the J end by 0 bases, with 15 bases between. The CDR3 covers 16 residues. The CDR3 coding sequence is TGTGCCAGCAGCGCAGTCCAGTCTCATAGCACAGATACGCAGTATTTT. As protein: CASSAVQSHSTDTQYF.

The chain recombines TRBV6-4 with TRBJ1-2; no clear D. The V and J ends lost 0 bases and 3 bases respectively, with 8 bases between them. The CDR3 is 14 residues long. The germline gives CDR1 MRHNA, CDR2 SNTAGT. This chain's CDR3 is CASSDSGGHYGYTF. The CDR3 DNA reads as TGTGCCAGCAGTGACTCAGGCGGTCACTATGGCTACACCTTC.

V usage is TRBV11-2 and J usage is TRBJ2-3, with D uncertain. Between the trimmed V and J ends, which lost 5 bases and 7 bases, there was a span of 16 bases. The CDR3 extends over 14 amino acids. Germline V CDR1 and CDR2: SGHAT, FQNNGV. For the CDR3, the DNA is TGTGCCAGCAGCACCACAGACCGACCATATACGCAGTATTTT. Protein sequence: CASSTTDRPYTQYF. The full variable domain, in which reference TRBV11-2 and TRBJ2-3 provide the parts outside the CDR3, is EAGVAQSPRYKIIEKRQSVAFWCNPISGHATLYWYQQILGQGPKLLIQFQNNGVVDDSQLPKDRFSAERLKGVDSTLKIQPAKLEDSAVYLCASSTTDRPYTQYFGPGTRLTVL.